A selection of T cell receptor beta chains follows, all from one sample in a study of T cells in Graves' hyperthyroidism and ophthalmopathy. TCRdb reanalysed the multiplex PCR reads using MiXCR and keeps one entry per CDR3 protein. Among 400,000 to 550,000 distinct CDR3 sequences listed, 14% were seen once. The specimen was blood. These receptor sequences come from a woman under 30 with Graves' hyperthyroidism. Each CDR3 is given with its conserved first and last residue. Each record gives: CDR3 DNA, CDR3 protein, V gene, D gene, CDR3 length, J gene, clone size. The D gene is left open where the match is weak. Clone size, where shown, is once, few, many, or a class for clones that have expanded.

CDR3 DNA: TGTGCCAGCAGTTGGGGGATGGGGAACACTGAAGCTTTCTTT
CDR3 protein: CASSWGMGNTEAFF
V gene: TRBV12-3/TRBV12-4
D gene: NA
CDR3 length: 14
J gene: TRBJ1-1
clone size: NA

CDR3 DNA: TGCAGCGTTGAATTGTTAGGTAGCGGGAGAGAGAATGAGCAGTTCTTC
CDR3 protein: CSVELLGSGRENEQFF
V gene: TRBV29-1
D gene: TRBD2
CDR3 length: 16
J gene: TRBJ2-1
clone size: NA

CDR3 DNA: TGTGCCAGCAGCGACCAGGTTGCGGGCGAGACCCAGTACTTC
CDR3 protein: CASSDQVAGETQYF
V gene: TRBV7-2
D gene: NA
CDR3 length: 14
J gene: TRBJ2-5
clone size: NA

CDR3 DNA: TGTGCCAGCACAGGCCGGCAGCAATATCACTCTGGGGCCAACGTCCTGACTTTC
CDR3 protein: CASTGRQQYHSGANVLTF
V gene: TRBV28
D gene: NA
CDR3 length: 18
J gene: TRBJ2-6
clone size: many

CDR3 DNA: TGTGCCAGCAGCCTTAAAGAGACCCAGTTCTTC
CDR3 protein: CASSLKETQFF
V gene: TRBV3-1
D gene: NA
CDR3 length: 11
J gene: TRBJ2-1
clone size: NA

CDR3 DNA: TGTGCCAGTAGTATGGATGTGTACTACTTTGTTAGCCACAATGAGCAGTTCTTC
CDR3 protein: CASSMDVYYFVSHNEQFF
V gene: TRBV19
D gene: NA
CDR3 length: 18
J gene: TRBJ2-1
clone size: few

CDR3 DNA: TGCAGTGCCAAGGGGGGGAACGAAAAACTGTTTTTT
CDR3 protein: CSAKGGNEKLFF
V gene: TRBV20-1
D gene: NA
CDR3 length: 12
J gene: TRBJ1-4
clone size: many

CDR3 DNA: TGTGCCAGCAGCTTGATCCCATCTGGGGCCAACGTCCTGACTTTC
CDR3 protein: CASSLIPSGANVLTF
V gene: TRBV5-6
D gene: NA
CDR3 length: 15
J gene: TRBJ2-6
clone size: NA

CDR3 DNA: TGCAGTGCTACAAGCGGGAGGGCCGGTAATTCCGGGGAGCTGTTTTTT
CDR3 protein: CSATSGRAGNSGELFF
V gene: TRBV20-1
D gene: TRBD2
CDR3 length: 16
J gene: TRBJ2-2
clone size: many

CDR3 DNA: TGTGCCTGGACCGACCGGGGACAGCCCGGGGAGCTGTTTTTT
CDR3 protein: CAWTDRGQPGELFF
V gene: TRBV30
D gene: TRBD1
CDR3 length: 14
J gene: TRBJ2-2
clone size: many

CDR3 DNA: TGTGCCTCGGCGGGACTAGCGTTCGGAAGTAACATCAATGAGCAGTTCTTC
CDR3 protein: CASAGLAFGSNINEQFF
V gene: TRBV5-6
D gene: TRBD2
CDR3 length: 17
J gene: TRBJ2-1
clone size: NA